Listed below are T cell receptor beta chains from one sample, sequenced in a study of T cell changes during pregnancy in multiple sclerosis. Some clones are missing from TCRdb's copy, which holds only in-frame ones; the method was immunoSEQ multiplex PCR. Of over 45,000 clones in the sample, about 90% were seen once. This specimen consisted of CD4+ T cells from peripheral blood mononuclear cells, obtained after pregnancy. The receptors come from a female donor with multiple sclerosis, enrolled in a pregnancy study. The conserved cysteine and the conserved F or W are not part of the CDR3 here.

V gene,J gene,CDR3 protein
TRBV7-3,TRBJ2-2,ASSLISGGELF
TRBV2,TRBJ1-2,ASSAGSVDYGYT
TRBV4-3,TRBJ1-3,ASSQAWWGDGNTIY
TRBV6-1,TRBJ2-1,ASGTSGNNEQF
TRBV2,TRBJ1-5,ASSEGRTLAIEPQH
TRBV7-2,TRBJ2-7,ASSLVAGDYEQY
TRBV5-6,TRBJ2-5,ASSLAGGGHGETQY
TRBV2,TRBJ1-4,ASSPVSMKKLF
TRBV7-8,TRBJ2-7,ASSRGQFSYEQY
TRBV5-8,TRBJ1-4,ASSGGTGVYNEKLF
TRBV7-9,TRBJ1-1,ASTDLGNTEAF
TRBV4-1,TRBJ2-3,ASSQEAPTGKATDTQY
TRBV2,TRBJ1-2,ASRNLGRGQDGYT
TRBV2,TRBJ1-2,ASLGQGPYGYT
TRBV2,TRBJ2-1,ASSARTGRVNEQF
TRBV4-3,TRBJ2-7,ASSPLAGLTYEQY
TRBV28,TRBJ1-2,ASSTGGVNYGYT
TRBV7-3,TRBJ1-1,ASSVGGVGAEAF
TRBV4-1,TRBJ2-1,ASSSWIGGLAASNEQF
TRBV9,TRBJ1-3,ASSDKPAGNTIY
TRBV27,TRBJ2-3,ASSPLTGQGARTQY
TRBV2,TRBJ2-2,ASRLTPNTGELF
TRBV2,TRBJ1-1,ASSPNYPGTEAF
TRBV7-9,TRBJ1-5,ASEQGASSQPQH
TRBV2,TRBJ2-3,ASSAWSGTSTDTQY
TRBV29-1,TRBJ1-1,SVAGGWGTEAF
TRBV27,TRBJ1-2,ASAAGGWYGYT
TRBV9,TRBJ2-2,ASSVGLQGANTGELF
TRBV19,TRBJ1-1,ASSIALAGAQSAAF
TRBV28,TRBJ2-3,ASRNVATSTDTQY
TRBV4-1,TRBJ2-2,ASSLLAGSGELF
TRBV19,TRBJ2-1,ASSILAATSIGEQF
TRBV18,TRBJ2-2,ASSPSVSNTGELF